What follows are 10 T cell receptor beta chains derived from one specimen sequenced in a study of beta chain features in type 1 diabetes. Sequenced material consisted of expressed TCRB transcripts (all of the isolated RNA was reverse transcribed). Sequencing used immunoSEQ multiplex PCR; TCRdb keeps in-frame clones, though not all of them. Altogether 200,000 to 250,000 clones are present, around 65% being singletons, with the ten largest covering roughly 0.048%. Sequenced: naive CD4+ T cells from blood. The receptors originated from a man aged 25 to 45 in good health.

The chain combines TRBV4-1 with TRBJ2-7; D unresolved. Trimming stripped 1 base from V and 7 bases from J, with 5 bases between. In germline, CDR1 is MGHRA, CDR2 YSYEKL. This CDR3 contains 11 residues. The CDR3 bases are TGCGCCAGCAGCCAAGCCCGTGAGCAGTACTTC. Residues: CASSQAREQYF.

This clone occurred a few times. V usage is TRBV30 and J usage is TRBJ1-2; D gene unclear. This CDR3 is built from 12 residues. V was shortened by 8 bases and J by 9 bases, with 19 bases between the two germline ends. CDR1 and CDR2 from the germline V gene are GTSNPN and SVGIG (reference sequence). The CDR3 protein is CAHRPAELSYTF. The CDR3 bases are TGTGCCCATCGCCCGGCTGAGCTGAGCTACACCTTC.

This clone was detected a few times. The V and J genes are TRBV29-1 and TRBJ2-3; D is unresolved. This CDR3 has 12 residues. Germline CDR1 SQVTM, CDR2 ANQGSEA. With 3 bases removed from V and 0 bases from J, the gap between germline ends came to 4 bases. For the CDR3, the DNA is TGCAGCGTTGACCTTAGCACAGATACGCAGTATTTT. This gives the protein CSVDLSTDTQYF.

The chain recombines TRBV7-2 with TRBJ2-7; tentative D call: TRBD2 (6 bases). The germline V gene encodes CDR1 SGHTA and CDR2 FQGNSA. The CDR3 is made up of 12 amino acids. V was pared by 5 bases and J by 6 bases, with 11 bases between. CDR3 nucleotides: TGTGCCAGCAGCGCGGACTACTCCGAGCAGTACTTC. It encodes CASSADYSEQYF.

This chain links TRBV7-2 with TRBJ1-2; D remains unclear. V lost 5 bases to trimming and J lost 4 bases, with 11 bases between them. The CDR3 length is 13 residues. Germline V gene lookup returns CDR1 SGHTA and CDR2 FQGNSA. The CDR3: CASSVRSRYGYTF. The CDR3, as DNA: TGTGCCAGCAGCGTCCGGTCGCGCTATGGCTACACCTTC.

The CDR3 is CASSALAGAETQYF. CDR3 bases: TGTGCCAGCAGCGCACTAGCGGGAGCAGAGACCCAGTACTTC. The chain has TRBV9 and TRBJ2-5; TRBD2 matches 11 bases. The CDR3 is 14 residues long. From germline, CDR1 is SGDLS and CDR2 YYNGEE. Unmatched junction bases numbered 2, after V lost 3 bases and J lost 4 bases.

The chain carries TRBV18 and TRBJ2-3; D not resolved. Germline V gene data show CDR1 as KGHSH and CDR2 as LQKENI. CDR3 length equals 14 residues. The germline V and J ends were trimmed by 6 bases and 0 bases, with 10 bases remaining between them. CDR3 in amino acids: CASSQATSTDTQYF. Written as DNA, the CDR3 is TGTGCCAGCTCCCAAGCGACTAGCACAGATACGCAGTATTTT.

This clone was detected a few times. J is TRBJ1-4 and V is TRBV5-6; D unclear. The V end lost 1 base, the J end lost 2 bases, and 3 bases lay between the germline ends. This CDR3 contains 13 residues. The germline V gene has CDR1 SGHDT and CDR2 YYEEEE. The CDR3 spells CASSLYTNEKLFF. The CDR3 region has the DNA TGTGCCAGCAGCTTGTACACTAATGAAAAACTGTTTTTT. The full variable domain, its missing parts supplied by reference TRBV5-6 and TRBJ1-4, is DAGVTQSPTHLIKTRGQQVTLRCSPKSGHDTVSWYQQALGQGPQFIFQYYEEEERQRGNFPDRFSGHQFPNYSSELNVNALLLGDSALYLCASSLYTNEKLFFGSGTQLSVL.

CDR3 sequence: CASSDMASGSYEQYF. The CDR3 DNA is TGTGCCAGCAGTGATATGGCTAGCGGCTCCTACGAGCAGTACTTC. The chain uses TRBV2 and TRBJ2-7; 7 bases map to TRBD2. Unmatched junction bases numbered 5, after V lost 3 bases and J lost 0 bases. This CDR3 has 15 amino acids. The V gene's germline CDR1 is SNHLY and CDR2 FYNNEI.

The rearrangement joins TRBV30 to TRBJ1-2; D gene unclear. Germline V gives CDR1 GTSNPN, CDR2 SVGIG (reference sequence). The germline V and J ends were trimmed by 5 bases and 4 bases, with 14 bases remaining between them. This CDR3 region has 13 residues. CDR3 coding DNA: TGTGCCTGGCTCGAAGCCCCTTCCTATGGCTACACCTTC. Its protein product is CAWLEAPSYGYTF.